This T cell receptor (beta chain) was identified during a study of T-cell reconstitution after alpha-beta-depleted transplantation in children. General study findings and limits: Some patients showed high day-60 TCRbeta diversity, which derived from surviving recipient T cells and thymic progenitors. Expanded graft clones, several hundred of them, were reportedly the source of alpha-beta T cells about two months after transplant. Once a year had passed after transplant, T-cell counts and diversity came mostly from newly produced T cells.

The germline CDR1 and CDR2 sequences are DFQATT and SNEGSKA (reference sequence). The V and J ends lost 1 base and 10 bases respectively, with 14 bases between them. CDR3 length equals 13 residues. The table lists this clonotype with a few counts. Its matching antigen is unknown. For TCRbeta, the library was prepared with unique molecular identifiers. MiXCR, run by TCRdb on the PCR reads, gives a single entry per CDR3 protein. Of approximately 270,000 distinct CDR3 sequences in the sample, roughly a quarter were seen once. This sequence joins TRBV20-1 and TRBJ1-5; a weak D match, TRBD1 (5 bases). The clonotype originates from a female patient between 2 and 15 years old who had a stem cell transplant for congenital amegakaryocytic thrombocytopenia, so the T cells may come from the graft donor. Sample: PBMCs, mostly from graft donor cells, taken 360 days after TCRalphabeta/CD19-depleted stem cell transplant. The CDR3 DNA sequence: TGCAGTGCTAGAGCCGGGACGGATTTACCCCAGCATTTT. Its translation: CSARAGTDLPQHF.